This T cell receptor beta chain appears in the sequencing data of a study of blood T cell repertoires in COVID-19. Background on the study: Italy, Spain and the United States were the sources of the convalescent and acute COVID-19 samples. PBMCs, B-cell-depleted T cells, or T cells were the source of the cDNA or gDNA that made up the material.

J was trimmed by 3 bases and V by 8 bases; bases with no gene match: 11. The length of the CDR3 is 15 residues. The germline V gene encodes CDR1 SGHRS and CDR2 YFSETQ. Original data processing: By means of reference gene primer amplification, nucleated cell counts were estimated. Measured with immunoSEQ multiplex PCR; TCRdb has only the in-frame clones, and not every one. That table gives V, J and clone size, and the DNA gave D and trimming. The sample lists some 100,000 clones, roughly 78% seen once, with 6% to 7.5% in the top ten. V gene TRBV5-1 combines with J gene TRBJ1-5; 7 nucleotides agree with TRBD1. The source is a man aged 45-60 years with active or convalescent COVID-19. The specimen sequenced was peripheral blood. CDR3 nucleotide sequence: TGCGCCAGTACCCTAGGGGACAGCCCCAATCAGCCCCAGCATTTT. It translates to CASTLGDSPNQPQHF.